One and the same sample provided the 22 T cell receptor beta chains below, sequenced in a study of blood T cell repertoires in COVID-19. The data were produced by immunoSEQ multiplex PCR, yet TCRdb's version contains in-frame clones alone and is incomplete. The data show around 100,000 clones, 75% to 90% seen once. The material sequenced was peripheral blood. Receptors were obtained from a man older than 75 with acute or convalescent COVID-19.

CDR3 region: CASSLEPGQGWGYTF. CDR3 sequence (DNA): TGTGCCAGCAGCTTGGAGCCGGGACAGGGCTGGGGCTACACCTTC. V is TRBV5-8 and J is TRBJ1-2; 9 nucleotides align to TRBD1. This CDR3 comprises 15 residues. After removal of 0 bases from V and 8 bases from J, the junction contained 8 bases not matched to a gene. From germline, CDR1 is SGHTS and CDR2 YDEGEE.

This clone was counted a few times. This chain joins TRBV7-2 and TRBJ2-6, with D perhaps matching TRBD1 (5 bases). The CDR3 spans 18 residues. Germline V gives CDR1 SGHTA, CDR2 FQGNSA. Trimming shortened V by 5 bases and J by 12 bases, and 29 bases separated the two germline ends. DNA of the CDR3: TGTGCCAGCAGCAAAACACCCCTGCCAGGGTCCCCTCTAGGCGTCCTGACTTTC. Its protein is CASSKTPLPGSPLGVLTF.

V usage is TRBV9 and J usage is TRBJ1-2, with 7 bases matching TRBD1. Germline loops: CDR1 SGDLS, CDR2 YYNGEE. The junction had 5 bases not matched to a gene; V was cut back by 4 bases and J by 2 bases. CDR3 size: 14 residues. CDR3: CASSPQTGNYGYTF. The CDR3 region has the DNA TGTGCCAGCAGCCCACAGACAGGGAACTATGGCTACACCTTC.

The table lists this clone with a count of one. The V call is TRBV5-1, the J call TRBJ2-2; D is possibly TRBD2 (6 bases). With 5 bases removed from V and 3 bases from J, the gap between germline ends came to 14 bases. Germline CDR1 is SGHRS and CDR2 is YFSETQ. The CDR3 sequence is 15 residues long. CDR3 nucleotides: TGCGCCAGCAGTGGGGCGGGGATCGACACCGGGGAGCTGTTTTTT. It translates to CASSGAGIDTGELFF.

This chain links TRBV28 with TRBJ2-7; 11 nucleotides match TRBD2. The germline gives CDR1 MDHEN, CDR2 SYDVKM. This CDR3 region has 15 residues. The trim removed 5 bases at V and 1 base at J, leaving 4 bases unmatched. For the CDR3, the DNA is TGTGCCAGCAGTCCGGGGACTAGCGGTTCCTACGAGCAGTACTTC. Protein product: CASSPGTSGSYEQYF.

The rearrangement uses TRBV14 and TRBJ1-1; D is unresolved. Per germline, CDR1 SGHDN and CDR2 FVKESK. V dropped 1 base and J dropped 2 bases, with 8 bases sitting between them. This CDR3 has 14 residues. This chain's CDR3 is CASSQVRSNTEAFF. The CDR3 nucleotides read TGTGCCAGCAGCCAAGTGCGGAGTAACACTGAAGCTTTCTTT.

This sequence joins TRBV5-4 and TRBJ2-7; weak D call: TRBD2 (5 bases). CDR1 and CDR2 (germline): SGHNT, YYREEE (reference sequence). The CDR3 covers 14 residues. V gave up 0 bases and J gave up 0 bases, with 7 bases separating them. The CDR3 is CASSLEGSSYEQYF. The CDR3 nucleotides read TGTGCCAGCAGCTTGGAAGGGAGCTCCTACGAGCAGTACTTC.

The chain couples TRBV4-2 to TRBJ1-1; 9 bases line up with TRBD1. The V gene's germline CDR1 is LGHNA and CDR2 YNFKEQ. V was pared by 4 bases and J by 2 bases, with 8 bases of the junction left unmatched. The CDR3 is 16 amino acids. The CDR3 DNA reads as TGTGCCAGCAGCCCGGGACAGGGAGCACTCAACACTGAAGCTTTCTTT. This translates into CASSPGQGALNTEAFF.

V usage is TRBV7-2 and J usage is TRBJ2-7; a weak D match, TRBD1 (6 bases). Trimming stripped 5 bases from V and 3 bases from J, with 11 bases between. Germline CDR1 SGHTA, CDR2 FQGNSA. This CDR3 comprises 13 residues. As DNA, the CDR3 is TGTGCCAGCAGCCATCAACAGGGCTACGAGCAGTACTTC. Translation gives CASSHQQGYEQYF. Full variable domain (rest looked up from reference TRBV7-2 and TRBJ2-7): GAGVSQSPSNKVTEKGKDVELRCDPISGHTALYWYRQSLGQGLEFLIYFQGNSAPDKSGLPSDRFSAERTGGSVSTLTIQRTQQEDSAVYLCASSHQQGYEQYFGPGTRLTVT.

The rearrangement uses TRBV5-1 and TRBJ2-7, with 9 bases fitting TRBD1. CDR1 is SGHRS, CDR2 YFSETQ, per germline. The CDR3 has 15 residues. Losses at the gene ends were 0 bases for V and 5 bases for J; bases not matched to a gene: 6. CDR3: CASSLVTGGGHEQYF. CDR3 DNA sequence: TGCGCCAGCAGCTTGGTCACAGGGGGCGGCCACGAGCAGTACTTC.

The chain joins TRBV5-5 to TRBJ1-5; perhaps TRBD1 as D (5 bases). CDR3 length: 14 amino acids. Trimming left V 4 bases short and J 5 bases short, with 13 bases between. CDR1 SGHKS and CDR2 YYEKEE come from the germline V gene (reference sequence). The CDR3 protein is CASSAGQGDQPQHF. CDR3 DNA: TGTGCCAGCAGCGCGGGGCAGGGAGATCAGCCCCAGCATTTT.

V gene TRBV5-1 combines with J gene TRBJ2-7; 13 positions agree with TRBD2. Germline V CDR1 and CDR2: SGHRS, YFSETQ. The CDR3 runs 14 residues. J gave up 4 bases and V 4 bases, and 2 bases lay outside the gene matches. In DNA, the CDR3 is TGCGCCAGCAGCAGGACTAGCGGGAGTTACGAGCAGTACTTC. Translating gives CASSRTSGSYEQYF.

The chain employs TRBV11-2 and TRBJ2-7; perhaps TRBD1 as D (5 bases). V shed 3 bases and J shed 0 bases, with 12 bases lying between them. This CDR3 has 15 residues. Germline V gene sequence: CDR1 SGHAT, CDR2 FQNNGV. The CDR3 reads CASSFGRASSYEQYF. As DNA, the CDR3 is TGTGCCAGCAGCTTTGGCAGGGCTTCCTCCTACGAGCAGTACTTC.

V usage is TRBV5-1 and J usage is TRBJ2-3; 7 bases map to TRBD1. Germline CDR1 and CDR2: SGHRS and YFSETQ. V gave up 4 bases and J gave up 4 bases; unmatched junction bases: 6. The CDR3 contains 14 residues. This chain's CDR3 is CASSIGTAADTQYF. The CDR3 coding sequence is TGCGCCAGCAGCATTGGGACAGCTGCAGATACGCAGTATTTT.

V is TRBV5-1 and J is TRBJ2-1; 10 bases agree with TRBD2. This CDR3 spans 16 amino acids. The V gene end was trimmed by 0 bases and the J gene end by 8 bases; junction bases not matched to a gene: 8. Germline CDR1 is SGHRS and CDR2 is YFSETQ. The CDR3 reads CASSLGLAGTRDEQFF. Here the CDR3 DNA reads TGCGCCAGCAGCTTGGGACTAGCGGGCACTAGGGATGAGCAGTTCTTC.

The J gene is TRBJ2-5, the V gene TRBV12-3 or TRBV12-4; weak D call: TRBD1 (6 bases). CDR3 length: 13 residues. Trimming stripped 3 bases from V and 3 bases from J, with 8 bases between. The CDR3 DNA reads TGTGCCAGCAGTTTGGGACATAAAGAGACCCAGTACTTC. Protein sequence: CASSLGHKETQYF.

The rearrangement links TRBV30 to TRBJ1-5; D is unresolved. CDR3 length: 13 residues. The V end lost 2 bases, the J end lost 4 bases, and 9 bases lay between the germline ends. CDR1 GTSNPN and CDR2 SVGIG come from the germline V gene (reference sequence). The CDR3 here is CAWSLGLNQPQHF. The CDR3 DNA sequence: TGTGCCTGGAGTCTCGGTTTGAATCAGCCCCAGCATTTT. Combining the CDR3 with reference TRBV30 and TRBJ1-5 gives the whole variable domain SQTIHQWPATLVQPVGSPLSLECTVEGTSNPNLYWYRQAAGRGLQLLFYSVGIGQISSEVPQNLSASRPQDRQFILSSKKLLLSDSGFYLCAWSLGLNQPQHFGDGTRLSIL.

The chain uses TRBV28 and TRBJ2-7, with 9 bases identical to TRBD2. CDR3 length equals 15 residues. V trimming: 5 bases; J trimming: 4 bases; junction bases outside the gene matches: 9. Germline CDR1 reads MDHEN; CDR2 reads SYDVKM. CDR3 protein: CASSPNLSGSYEQYF. The CDR3 DNA follows: TGTGCCAGCAGTCCCAACCTTAGCGGGAGTTACGAGCAGTACTTC.

The chain couples TRBV6-5 to TRBJ1-1; D is ambiguous. V lost 7 bases to trimming and J lost 2 bases, with 14 bases between them. CDR3 length: 14 amino acids. Germline CDR1 is MNHEY and CDR2 is SVGAGI. The CDR3 DNA reads TGTGCCAGCACACCAAGCCTGTCTAACACTGAAGCTTTCTTT. Amino acids: CASTPSLSNTEAFF.

This chain's CDR3 is CAISGTSGKETQYF. CDR3 bases: TGTGCCATCAGCGGGACTAGCGGGAAGGAGACCCAGTACTTC. This rearrangement joins TRBV10-3 to TRBJ2-5; 13 bases fit TRBD2. V lost 6 bases, J lost 5 bases, and 3 bases stayed unmatched. CDR1 ENHRY and CDR2 SYGVKD come from the germline V gene. This CDR3 has 14 amino acids.

The rearrangement uses TRBV5-1 and TRBJ1-1; D is possibly TRBD1 (5 bases). Trimming shortened V by 2 bases and J by 5 bases, and 10 bases separated the two germline ends. Germline V gives CDR1 SGHRS, CDR2 YFSETQ. This CDR3 comprises 13 residues. This CDR3 reads CASSLPGMTEAFF. The CDR3, as DNA: TGCGCCAGCAGCTTACCAGGGATGACTGAAGCTTTCTTT. The variable domain in full, completed from reference TRBV5-1 and TRBJ1-1, reads KAGVTQTPRYLIKTRGQQVTLSCSPISGHRSVSWYQQTPGQGLQFLFEYFSETQRNKGNFPGRFSGRQFSNSRSEMNVSTLELGDSALYLCASSLPGMTEAFFGQGTRLTVV.

The rearrangement uses TRBV5-4 and TRBJ2-7; 8 nucleotides align to TRBD1. The CDR3 runs to 15 residues. J was trimmed by 0 bases and V by 4 bases; bases with no gene match: 6. Germline V gene data show CDR1 as SGHNT and CDR2 as YYREEE (reference sequence). The CDR3 reads CASSRRTGSSYEQYF. In DNA, the CDR3 is TGTGCCAGCAGCCGGAGGACAGGGAGCTCCTACGAGCAGTACTTC.